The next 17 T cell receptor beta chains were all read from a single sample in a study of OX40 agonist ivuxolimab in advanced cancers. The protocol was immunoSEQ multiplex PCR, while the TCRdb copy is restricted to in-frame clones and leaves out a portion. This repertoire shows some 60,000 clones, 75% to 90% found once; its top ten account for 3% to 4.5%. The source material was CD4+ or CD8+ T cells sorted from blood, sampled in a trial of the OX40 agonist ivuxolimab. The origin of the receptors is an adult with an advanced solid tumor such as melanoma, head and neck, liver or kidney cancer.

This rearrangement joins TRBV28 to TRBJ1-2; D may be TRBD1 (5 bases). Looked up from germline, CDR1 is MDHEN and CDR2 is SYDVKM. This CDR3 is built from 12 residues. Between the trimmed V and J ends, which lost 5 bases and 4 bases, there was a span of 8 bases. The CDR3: CASSDGGYGYTF. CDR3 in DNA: TGTGCCAGCAGTGACGGGGGCTATGGCTACACCTTC.

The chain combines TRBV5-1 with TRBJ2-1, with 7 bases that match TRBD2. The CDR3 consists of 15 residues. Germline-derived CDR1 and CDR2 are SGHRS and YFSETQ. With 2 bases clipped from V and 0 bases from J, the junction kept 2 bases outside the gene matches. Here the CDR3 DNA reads TGCGCCAGCAGCTTTGGGACTAACTCCTACAATGAGCAGTTCTTC. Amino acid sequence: CASSFGTNSYNEQFF.

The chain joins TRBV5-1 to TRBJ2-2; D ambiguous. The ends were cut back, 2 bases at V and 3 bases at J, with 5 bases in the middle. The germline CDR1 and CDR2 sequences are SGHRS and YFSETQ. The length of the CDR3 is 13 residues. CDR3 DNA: TGCGCCAGCAGCTTCGGCGACACCGGGGAGCTGTTTTTT. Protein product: CASSFGDTGELFF.

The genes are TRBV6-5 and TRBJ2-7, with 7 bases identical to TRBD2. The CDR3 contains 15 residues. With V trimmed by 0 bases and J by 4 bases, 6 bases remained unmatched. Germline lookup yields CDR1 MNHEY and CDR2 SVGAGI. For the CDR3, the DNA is TGTGCCAGCAGTTACTCGGCGGGAGCGAATTACGAGCAGTACTTC. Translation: CASSYSAGANYEQYF.

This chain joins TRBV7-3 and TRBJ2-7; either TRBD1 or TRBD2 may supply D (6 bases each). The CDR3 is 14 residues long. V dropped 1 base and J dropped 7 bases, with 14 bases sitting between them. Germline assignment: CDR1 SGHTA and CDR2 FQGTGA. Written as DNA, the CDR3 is TGTGCCAGCAGCTTAAATCAGGGGAGGTCGGAGCAGTACTTC. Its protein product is CASSLNQGRSEQYF. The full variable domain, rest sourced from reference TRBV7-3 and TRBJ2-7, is GAGVSQTPSNKVTEKGKYVELRCDPISGHTALYWYRQSLGQGPEFLIYFQGTGAADDSGLPNDRFFAVRPEGSVSTLKIQRTERGDSAVYLCASSLNQGRSEQYFGPGTRLTVT.

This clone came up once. The CDR3: CASRGLAGGQDTQYF. In DNA form, the CDR3 reads TGTGCCAGCAGGGGACTAGCGGGGGGTCAGGATACGCAGTATTTT. The chain uses TRBV2 and TRBJ2-3; 15 bases agree with TRBD2. Unmatched junction bases numbered 4, after V lost 6 bases and J lost 6 bases. Per the germline V gene, CDR1 is SNHLY and CDR2 is FYNNEI. CDR3 size: 15 residues.

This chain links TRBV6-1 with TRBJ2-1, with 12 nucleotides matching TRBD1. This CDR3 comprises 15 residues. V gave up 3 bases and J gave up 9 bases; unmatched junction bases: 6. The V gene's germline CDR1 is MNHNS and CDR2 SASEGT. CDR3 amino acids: CASSEMGQGASEQFF. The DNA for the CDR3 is TGTGCCAGCAGTGAGATGGGACAGGGGGCATCTGAGCAGTTCTTC.

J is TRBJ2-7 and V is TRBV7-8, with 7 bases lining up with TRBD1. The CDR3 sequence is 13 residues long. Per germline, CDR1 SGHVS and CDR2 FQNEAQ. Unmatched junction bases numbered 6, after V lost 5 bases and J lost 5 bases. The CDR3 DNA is TGTGCCAGCAGCCAAGAAGACAGGGACGAGCAGTACTTC. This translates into CASSQEDRDEQYF.

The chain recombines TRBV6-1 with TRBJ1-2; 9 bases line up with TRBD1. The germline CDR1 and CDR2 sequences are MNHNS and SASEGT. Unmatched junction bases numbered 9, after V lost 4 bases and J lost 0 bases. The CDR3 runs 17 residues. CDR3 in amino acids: CASSGRQGVRTNYGYTF. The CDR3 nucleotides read TGTGCCAGCAGTGGACGACAGGGGGTACGCACTAACTATGGCTACACCTTC.

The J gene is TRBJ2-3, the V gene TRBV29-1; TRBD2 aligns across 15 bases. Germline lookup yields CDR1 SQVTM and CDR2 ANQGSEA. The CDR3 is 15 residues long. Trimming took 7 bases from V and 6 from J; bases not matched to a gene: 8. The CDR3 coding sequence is TGCAGCGCTCCCAGCGGACTAGCGGGAGGGGATACGCAGTATTTT. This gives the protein CSAPSGLAGGDTQYF.

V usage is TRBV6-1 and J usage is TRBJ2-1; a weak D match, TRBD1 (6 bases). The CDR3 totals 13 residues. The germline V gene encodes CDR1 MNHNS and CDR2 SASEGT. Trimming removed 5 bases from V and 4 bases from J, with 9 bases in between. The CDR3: CASSLGQYNEQFF. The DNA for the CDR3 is TGTGCCAGCAGTCTCGGACAGTACAATGAGCAGTTCTTC.

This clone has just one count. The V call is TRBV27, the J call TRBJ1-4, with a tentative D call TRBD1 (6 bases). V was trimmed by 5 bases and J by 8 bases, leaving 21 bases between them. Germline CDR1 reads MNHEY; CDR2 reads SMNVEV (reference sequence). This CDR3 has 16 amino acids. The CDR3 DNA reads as TGTGCCAGCAGTGCCCCAGGGGACATAAACGAGGAAAAACTGTTTTTT. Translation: CASSAPGDINEEKLFF.

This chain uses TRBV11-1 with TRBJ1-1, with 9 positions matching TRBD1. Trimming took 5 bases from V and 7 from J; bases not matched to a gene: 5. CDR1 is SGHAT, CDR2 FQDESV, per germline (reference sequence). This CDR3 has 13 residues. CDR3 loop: CASSLTGGGEAFF. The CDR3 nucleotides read TGTGCCAGCAGCCTTACAGGGGGCGGTGAAGCTTTCTTT.

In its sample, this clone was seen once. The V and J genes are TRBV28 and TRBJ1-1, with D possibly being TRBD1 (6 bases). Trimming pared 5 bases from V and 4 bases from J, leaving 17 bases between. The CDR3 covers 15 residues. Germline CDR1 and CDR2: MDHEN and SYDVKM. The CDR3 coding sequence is TGTGCCAGCAGTCCACAGGGATATGGTAGCACTGAAGCTTTCTTT. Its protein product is CASSPQGYGSTEAFF.

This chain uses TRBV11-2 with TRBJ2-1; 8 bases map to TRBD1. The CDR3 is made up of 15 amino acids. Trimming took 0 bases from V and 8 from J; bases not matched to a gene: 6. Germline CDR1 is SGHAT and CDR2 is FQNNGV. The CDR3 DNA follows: TGTGCCAGCAGCTTAGATCAGGGGGCGCGAGATGAGCAGTTCTTC. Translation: CASSLDQGARDEQFF.

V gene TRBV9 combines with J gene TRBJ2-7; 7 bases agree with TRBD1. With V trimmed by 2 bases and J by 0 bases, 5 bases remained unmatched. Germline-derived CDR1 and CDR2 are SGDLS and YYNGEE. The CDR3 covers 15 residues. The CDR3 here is CASSVSGQPSYEQYF. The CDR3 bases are TGTGCCAGCAGCGTCTCGGGACAGCCCTCCTACGAGCAGTACTTC.

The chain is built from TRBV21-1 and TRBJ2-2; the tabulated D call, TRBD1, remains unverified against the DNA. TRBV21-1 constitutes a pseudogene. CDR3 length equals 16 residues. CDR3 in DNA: TGTGCCAGCAGCAAATTTCCAGTCACGAACACCGGGGAGCTGTTTTTT. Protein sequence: CASSKFPVTNTGELFF.